Reported below is one T cell receptor beta chain. These data belong to a study of blood T cell repertoires in COVID-19. The wider study: Samples representing acute and convalescent COVID-19 were sourced from the United States, Italy and Spain.

Study members were between about 18 and 100 years old and lived in roughly 24 US regions. In the original workflow: Researchers report that nucleated cell counts were estimated from reference gene primer amplification. Sequenced by immunoSEQ multiplex PCR; TCRdb stores in-frame clones only, minus some. For V, J and clone size, that table is used; D and trimming come from the DNA. The sample holds a few hundred thousand clones, roughly 90% seen once. The CDR3 length is 16 residues. Germline CDR1 is KGHSY and CDR2 is FQNENV. After removal of 4 bases from V and 0 bases from J, the junction contained 6 bases not matched to a gene.

This TCR derives from a woman in her twenties or thirties who had been exposed to COVID-19. This sequence joins TRBV16 and TRBJ2-1; 7 bases line up with TRBD2. Sequencing was done on a sample of PBMCs or T cells enriched from blood (not recorded which). CDR3 region: CASSPKTSSSYNEQFF. The DNA of the CDR3 is TGTGCCAGCAGCCCCAAGACTAGCAGCTCCTACAATGAGCAGTTCTTC. Based on the CDR3 plus reference TRBV16 and TRBJ2-1, the full variable domain is GEEVAQTPKHLVRGEGQKAKLYCAPIKGHSYVFWYQQVLKNEFKFLISFQNENVFDETGMPKERFSAKCLPNSPCSLEIQATKLEDSAVYFCASSPKTSSSYNEQFFGPGTRLTVL.